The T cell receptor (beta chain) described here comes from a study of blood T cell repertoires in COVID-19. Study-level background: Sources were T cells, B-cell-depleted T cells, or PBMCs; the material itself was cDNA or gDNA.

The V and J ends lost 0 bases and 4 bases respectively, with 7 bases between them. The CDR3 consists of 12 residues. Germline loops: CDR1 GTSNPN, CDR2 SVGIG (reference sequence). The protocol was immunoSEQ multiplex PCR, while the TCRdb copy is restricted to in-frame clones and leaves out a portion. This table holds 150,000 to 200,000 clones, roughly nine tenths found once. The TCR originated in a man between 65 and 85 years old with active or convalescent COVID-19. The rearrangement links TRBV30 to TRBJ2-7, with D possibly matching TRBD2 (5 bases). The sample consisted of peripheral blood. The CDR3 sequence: CAWSVTGYEQYF. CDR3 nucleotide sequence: TGTGCCTGGAGTGTAACGGGATACGAGCAGTACTTC. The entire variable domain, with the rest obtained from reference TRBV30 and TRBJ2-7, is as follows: SQTIHQWPATLVQPVGSPLSLECTVEGTSNPNLYWYRQAAGRGLQLLFYSVGIGQISSEVPQNLSASRPQDRQFILSSKKLLLSDSGFYLCAWSVTGYEQYFGPGTRLTVT.